Reported below is one TCR beta chain. Which antigen it targets is not known. Qualities for individual bases were not recorded, and no much larger clone is one base off. The sequencer listed for this sample is Illumina NovaSeq 6000. TCRalpha and TCRbeta cDNA libraries were built by 5'RACE with constant-segment primers, adding sample barcodes and unique molecular identifiers. RNA was extracted from every sample with Trizol reagent. The libraries were amplified in two PCR steps, and the second step added a second sample barcode and Illumina TruSeq adapters. Libraries were sequenced on an Illumina NovaSeq with 2 x 150 bp paired-end reads. Turning to the authors' computational methods: The reads were demultiplexed and collapsed into UMI-guided consensus sequences using migec v1.2.7. Using mixcr v2.1.11, the UMI consensuses were aligned to TRA and TRB V and J templates and assembled into clonotypes. A clonotype was counted as expanded or contracted only when both edgeR and NoisET called the clonotype significant, with the noise models trained on biological replicates. For edgeR calls, the cutoffs were a false discovery rate-adjusted p below 0.01 and a log2 fold-change threshold of 1. As an exploratory analysis of dynamics, max-normalized trajectories of the 1000 most abundant clonotypes were examined by PCA with hierarchical clustering. Each responding clone was given a CD4 or CD8 phenotype based on the CD4+ and CD8+ repertoires, which had been sequenced separately. Using fastp at Q25 and MiXCR, TCRdb reprocessed the public reads and kept productive beta chains. Each entry merges the rows of one CDR3 protein and shows their most common DNA and genes. These V and J calls are TCRdb output, not the study's own analysis. This sample gives around 200,000 distinct CDR3 sequences in total; roughly 10% of them show up just once. The top ten hold around 2.9% of the sample.

The data derive from a study of T-cell memory formation after mild COVID-19 listed by TCRdb under 2021. The study in broad terms: TCR sequence clusters from the two donors were found to be largely donor specific. T-cell clones expanding and contracting after mild COVID-19 in a couple of donors were tracked by longitudinal TCRalpha and TCRbeta repertoire sequencing. Two young, previously healthy adult volunteers made up the cohort, one male and one female. General findings and caveats noted by the study authors: The detection of some responding clones in pre-infection memory suggests that pre-existing cross-reactive memory T cells joined the SARS-CoV-2 response. Only a couple of mild cases were covered in the study, and larger cohorts including severe cases with pre-infection samples were considered necessary. Clones that contracted from day 15 to 85 showed balanced CD4/CD8 phenotypes, whereas a second wave of clones that expanded from day 15 to 37 leaned towards CD4+. Whether the second-wave clones peaking on day 37 were SARS-CoV-2 specific was not confirmed. Contracting CD4+ clones turned up mainly in the CM and EM memory subsets, whereas EMRA was where CD8+ clones were enriched.

PBMCs were isolated by Ficoll-Paque density gradient centrifugation. For CDR1 and CDR2, the germline V gene (reference sequence) lists DFQATT and SNEGSKA. The CDR3 measures 14 amino acids from cysteine to phenylalanine. Solely the CDR3 DNA is kept, with 42 bases framed from the first base. The V end loses 7 bases and the J end loses 0 bases, and a stretch of 15 bases separates them. The sequence links TRBV20-1 to TRBJ1-1; a confident D gene designation cannot be given. This TCR was recovered from a man aged 18 to 29 who had mild COVID-19 (a few samples of this study predate the infection). The sample titles of this study are shuffled in the database, so cell type and time point are left out; the donor was told from shared clones. The source material was PBMCs or a T cell subset sorted from them (not recorded which). CDR3 protein: CSVHTRGMNTEAFF. The DNA reads TGCAGTGTCCATACCCGGGGAATGAACACTGAAGCTTTCTTT.